The source of this TCR beta chain is a study of PD-1 blockade in mismatch repair-deficient tumors. Findings and limits, study-wide: Tumor-resident clones, often undetectable pretreatment in blood, expanded then contracted after pembrolizumab.

Libraries were prepared by immunoSEQ multiplex PCR; TCRdb keeps only in-frame clonotypes and omits some of them. The sample has approximately 110,000 clones; 70% to 80% are singletons. The CDR3 runs to 13 residues. Trimming cost V 7 bases and J 2 bases, with 11 bases left between them. Germline V gives CDR1 SNHLY, CDR2 FYNNEI. On this clone: Its antigen is unknown.

This chain uses TRBV2 with TRBJ1-2; no clear D. The sequenced sample was peripheral blood, obtained about 60 weeks after starting pembrolizumab. This TCR was sampled from an adult with mismatch repair-deficient cancer. In nucleotides, the CDR3 is TGTGCCAGCAAAAGGACCCTCAACTATGGCTACACCTTC. This gives the protein CASKRTLNYGYTF.